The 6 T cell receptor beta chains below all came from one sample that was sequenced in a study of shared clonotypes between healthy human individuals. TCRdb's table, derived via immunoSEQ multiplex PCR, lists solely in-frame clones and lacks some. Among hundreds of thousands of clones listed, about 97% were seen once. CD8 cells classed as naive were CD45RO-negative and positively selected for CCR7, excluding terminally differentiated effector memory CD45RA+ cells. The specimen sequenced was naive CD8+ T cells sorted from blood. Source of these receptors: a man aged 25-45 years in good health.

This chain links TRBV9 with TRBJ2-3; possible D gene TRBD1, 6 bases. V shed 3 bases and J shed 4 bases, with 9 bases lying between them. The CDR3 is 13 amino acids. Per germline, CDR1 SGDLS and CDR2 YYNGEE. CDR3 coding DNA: TGTGCCAGCAGCGGGACAGTTCCAGATACGCAGTATTTT. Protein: CASSGTVPDTQYF.

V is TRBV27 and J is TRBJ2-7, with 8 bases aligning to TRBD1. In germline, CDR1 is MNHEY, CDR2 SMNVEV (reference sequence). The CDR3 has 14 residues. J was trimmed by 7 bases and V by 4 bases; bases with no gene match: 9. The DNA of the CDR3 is TGTGCCAGCAGTTCTCATCAGGGGGCGGAAGAGCAGTACTTC. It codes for CASSSHQGAEEQYF.

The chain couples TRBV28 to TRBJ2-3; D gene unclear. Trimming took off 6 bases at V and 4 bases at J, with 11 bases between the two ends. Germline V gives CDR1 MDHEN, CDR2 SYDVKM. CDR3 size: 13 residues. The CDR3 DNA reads TGTGCCAGCAGCCCCGCCATCGCAGATACGCAGTATTTT. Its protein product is CASSPAIADTQYF.

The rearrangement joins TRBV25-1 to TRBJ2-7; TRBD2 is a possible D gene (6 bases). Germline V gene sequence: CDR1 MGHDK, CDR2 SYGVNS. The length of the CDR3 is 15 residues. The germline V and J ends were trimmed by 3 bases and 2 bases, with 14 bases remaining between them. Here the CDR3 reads CASSDAGRGTYEQYF. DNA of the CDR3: TGTGCCAGCAGTGATGCGGGTCGCGGGACCTACGAGCAGTACTTC.

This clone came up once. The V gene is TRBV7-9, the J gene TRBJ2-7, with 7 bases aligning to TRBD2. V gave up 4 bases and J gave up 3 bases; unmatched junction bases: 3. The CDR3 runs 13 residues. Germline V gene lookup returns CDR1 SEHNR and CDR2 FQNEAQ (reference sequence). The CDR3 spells CASSSGLIYEQYF. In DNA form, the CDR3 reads TGTGCCAGCAGCTCGGGACTAATCTACGAGCAGTACTTC.

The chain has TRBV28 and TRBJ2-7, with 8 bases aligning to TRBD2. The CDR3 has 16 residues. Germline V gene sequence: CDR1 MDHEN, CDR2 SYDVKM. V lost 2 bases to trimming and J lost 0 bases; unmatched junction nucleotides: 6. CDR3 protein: CASSLPGLAASYEQYF. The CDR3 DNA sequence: TGTGCCAGCAGTTTACCCGGACTAGCAGCCTCCTACGAGCAGTACTTC.